These 13 T cell receptor beta chains were sequenced from one sample in a study of T-cell reconstitution after alpha-beta-depleted transplantation in children. Molecular barcoding with unique molecular identifiers was used for the TCRbeta library. One entry per CDR3 protein, called by TCRdb with MiXCR from the PCR reads. The sample contains some 590,000 distinct CDR3 sequences, 10% of which appear only once. The sample was PBMCs from the stem cell graft donor, taken from the stem cell graft. The receptors were gathered from a human donor who donated a stem cell graft to a child with acute myeloid leukemia.

This clonotype came up many times. The chain has TRBV6-2 or TRBV6-3 and TRBJ2-1; 9 bases match TRBD2. The CDR3 has 15 residues. Germline V gene data show CDR1 as MNHEY and CDR2 as SVGEGT. The V segment lost 2 bases and the J segment 7 bases; nucleotides outside the gene matches: 6. The chain's CDR3 is CASSYLAGFENEQFF. The CDR3 coding sequence is TGTGCCAGCAGTTACCTAGCGGGATTTGAGAATGAGCAGTTCTTC.

This sequence joins TRBV5-6 and TRBJ2-1; possible D gene TRBD2, 6 bases. The germline gives CDR1 SGHDT, CDR2 YYEEEE. Trimming took off 7 bases at V and 0 bases at J, with 11 bases between the two ends. CDR3 length equals 14 residues. The CDR3 DNA reads TGTGCCAGCCGCGGGATTAACTCCTACAATGAGCAGTTCTTC. Its translation: CASRGINSYNEQFF.

This clonotype appeared many times. CDR3 residues: CSARFPAGPYEQYF. The CDR3 bases are TGCAGTGCTAGATTCCCAGCGGGACCCTACGAGCAGTACTTC. The rearrangement uses TRBV20-1 and TRBJ2-7, with 7 bases that match TRBD2. CDR1 is DFQATT and CDR2 is SNEGSKA in the germline V gene (reference sequence). CDR3 length: 14 residues. The ends lost 2 bases at V and 2 bases at J; junction bases unmatched: 6.

To note about this clonotype: This may be a read error: a much more frequent sequence differs by one nucleotide. The V and J genes are TRBV3-1 and TRBJ2-1; TRBD1 or TRBD2 may be the D gene (6 bases each). Germline CDR1 reads LGHDT; CDR2 reads YNNKEL (reference sequence). CDR3 size: 18 residues. In DNA, the CDR3 is TGTACCAGCAGTTTACAGCTGGGGGGCGTCCCCTCCTACAATGAGCAGTTCTTC. It yields the protein CTSSLQLGGVPSYNEQFF.

This clonotype was observed many times. The chain joins TRBV6-5 to TRBJ2-7, with 10 bases aligning to TRBD2. This CDR3 region has 12 residues. Germline V gene lookup returns CDR1 MNHEY and CDR2 SVGAGI. V lost 2 bases to trimming and J lost 13 bases; unmatched junction nucleotides: 5. The CDR3, as DNA: TGTGCCAGCAGTTACGAGGGACTAGCGCACTACTTC. Protein: CASSYEGLAHYF.

The chain combines TRBV2 with TRBJ2-2; 9 bases align to TRBD1. V shed 10 bases and J 6 bases; nucleotides not matched to a gene: 9. Germline V gives CDR1 SNHLY, CDR2 FYNNEI. This CDR3 has 14 residues. For the CDR3, the DNA is TGTGCCATCTGCGGGACAGGGTCAGCCGGGGAGCTGTTTTTT. This translates into CAICGTGSAGELFF. The variable domain in full, with the rest retrieved from reference TRBV2 and TRBJ2-2, is EPEVTQTPSHQVTQMGQEVILRCVPISNHLYFYWYRQILGQKVEFLVSFYNNEISEKSEIFDDQFSVERPDGSNFTLKIRSTKLEDSAMYFCAICGTGSAGELFFGEGSRLTVL.

A few counts support this clonotype. The J gene is TRBJ1-5, the V gene TRBV4-2, with 8 nucleotides matching TRBD1. CDR1 and CDR2 (germline): LGHNA, YNFKEQ. Trimming took 0 bases from V and 9 from J; bases not matched to a gene: 10. The CDR3 length is 16 residues. CDR3: CASSQDFGQGARPQHF. In DNA form, the CDR3 reads TGTGCCAGCAGCCAAGATTTTGGGCAGGGGGCTAGGCCCCAGCATTTT.

CDR3 protein: CACLQGVSEQYF. For the CDR3, the DNA is TGCGCTTGCCTCCAGGGGGTTAGCGAGCAGTACTTC. The chain joins TRBV23-1 to TRBJ2-7, with 7 nucleotides matching TRBD1. TRBV23-1 is labeled an ORF, and its function is uncertain. This CDR3 region has 12 residues.

This clonotype came up a few times. The chain couples TRBV20-1 to TRBJ2-5, with D possibly TRBD2 on 6 matching bases. Trimming cost V 6 bases and J 5 bases, with 19 bases left between them. Germline V lookup: CDR1 DFQATT, CDR2 SNEGSKA (reference sequence). CDR3 size: 14 residues. In DNA, the CDR3 is TGCAGTGCCGGGGGAGAGAACGTCAGGGAGACCCAGTACTTC. It is translated as CSAGGENVRETQYF.

The sample holds many counts of this clonotype. The rearrangement links TRBV7-6 to TRBJ2-7, with 7 nucleotides matching TRBD1. The CDR3 has 15 amino acids. The V segment lost 1 base and the J segment 2 bases; nucleotides outside the gene matches: 5. Looked up from germline, CDR1 is SGHVS and CDR2 is FNYEAQ. CDR3 in amino acids: CASSLEQGSAYEQYF. Written as DNA, the CDR3 is TGTGCCAGCAGCTTAGAACAGGGGTCGGCCTACGAGCAGTACTTC.

The V gene is TRBV15, the J gene TRBJ2-5; 12 positions match TRBD2. Germline V CDR1 and CDR2: LNHNV, YYDKDF (reference sequence). V shed 1 base, J shed 5 bases, and the junction held 5 bases outside the gene matches. The CDR3 sequence is 16 residues long. CDR3 sequence (DNA): TGTGCCACCAGCAGAGGGGATCTAGCGGGAGGGGAGACCCAGTACTTC. This sequence encodes CATSRGDLAGGETQYF.

The table lists this clonotype with a few counts. CDR3 sequence: CSASAGTKEQFF. CDR3 DNA: TGCAGTGCTTCTGCCGGGACTAAAGAGCAGTTCTTC. The chain recombines TRBV20-1 with TRBJ2-1, with 7 bases aligning to TRBD2. V shed 5 bases and J 10 bases; nucleotides not matched to a gene: 8. This CDR3 is built from 12 residues. Germline CDR1 DFQATT, CDR2 SNEGSKA (reference sequence).

This clonotype occurred a few times. The chain joins TRBV28 to TRBJ1-5, with D unresolved. The V gene's germline CDR1 is MDHEN and CDR2 SYDVKM. Deletions cut 4 bases from V and 1 base from J, with 11 bases between. CDR3 length: 15 residues. The CDR3: CASSSPLLSNQPQHF. CDR3 DNA sequence: TGTGCCAGCAGTTCGCCATTACTCAGCAATCAGCCCCAGCATTTT. The full variable domain, with the rest looked up from reference TRBV28 and TRBJ1-5, is DVKVTQSSRYLVKRTGEKVFLECVQDMDHENMFWYRQDPGLGLRLIYFSYDVKMKEKGDIPEGYSVSREKKERFSLILESASTNQTSMYLCASSSPLLSNQPQHFGDGTRLSIL.